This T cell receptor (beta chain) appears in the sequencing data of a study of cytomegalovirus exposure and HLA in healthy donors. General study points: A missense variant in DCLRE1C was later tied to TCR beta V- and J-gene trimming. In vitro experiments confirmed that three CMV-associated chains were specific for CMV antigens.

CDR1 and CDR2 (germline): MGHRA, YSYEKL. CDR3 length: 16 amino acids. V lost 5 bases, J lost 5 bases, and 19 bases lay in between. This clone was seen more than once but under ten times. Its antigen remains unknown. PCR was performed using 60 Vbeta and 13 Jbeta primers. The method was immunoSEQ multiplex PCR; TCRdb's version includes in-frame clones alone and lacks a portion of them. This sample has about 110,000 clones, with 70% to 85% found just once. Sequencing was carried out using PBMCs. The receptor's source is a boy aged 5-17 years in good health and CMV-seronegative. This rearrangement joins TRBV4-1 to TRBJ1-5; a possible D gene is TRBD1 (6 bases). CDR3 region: CASSSLQRGPYQPQHF. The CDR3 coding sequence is TGCGCCAGCAGCTCTCTCCAGCGGGGGCCGTATCAGCCCCAGCATTTT.